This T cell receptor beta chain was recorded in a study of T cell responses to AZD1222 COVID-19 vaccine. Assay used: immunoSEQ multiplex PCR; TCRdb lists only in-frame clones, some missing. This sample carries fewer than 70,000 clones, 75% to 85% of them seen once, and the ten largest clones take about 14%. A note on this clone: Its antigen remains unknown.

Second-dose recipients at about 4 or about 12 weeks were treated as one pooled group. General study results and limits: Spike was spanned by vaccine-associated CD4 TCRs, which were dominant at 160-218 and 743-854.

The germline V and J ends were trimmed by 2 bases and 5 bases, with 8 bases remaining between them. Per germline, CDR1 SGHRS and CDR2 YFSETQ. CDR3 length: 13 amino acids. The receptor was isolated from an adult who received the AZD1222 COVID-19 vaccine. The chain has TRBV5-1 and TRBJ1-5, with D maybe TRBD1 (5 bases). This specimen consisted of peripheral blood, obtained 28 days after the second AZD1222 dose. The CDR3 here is CASSFSGDQPQHF. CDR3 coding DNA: TGCGCCAGCAGCTTTTCGGGGGATCAGCCCCAGCATTTT.